This TCR beta chain was documented in a study of CD8 T cells in ankylosing spondylitis. A single record per CDR3 protein comes from TCRdb applying MiXCR to the 5' RACE reads. The profile covers 200,000 to 300,000 distinct CDR3 sequences, with around 8% appearing a single time and 4% to 5.5% taken by the ten largest. CDR1 is SGHTA and CDR2 is FQGNSA in the germline V gene. V shed 6 bases and J 4 bases; nucleotides not matched to a gene: 11. The CDR3 is made up of 15 amino acids. This TCR was sampled from a female donor with ankylosing spondylitis or in good health (not recorded which). Sequencing was done on a sample of blood, either unsorted or a sorted T cell fraction (not recorded which). The chain employs TRBV7-2 and TRBJ1-1; 7 bases fit TRBD1. The CDR3 coding sequence is TGTGCCAGCAGTTTGTCAGGGGGAAGGGTCACTGAAGCTTTCTTT. As protein: CASSLSGGRVTEAFF.